Below are 5 T cell receptor beta chains sequenced from a single sample in a study of OX40 agonist ivuxolimab in advanced cancers. Clones were read by immunoSEQ multiplex PCR, and TCRdb kept only the in-frame ones, dropping some. Seen here are about 82,000 clones, approximately 85% observed once, and the top ten hold approximately 0.22%. Source: CD4+ or CD8+ T cells sorted from blood, taken in a trial of the OX40 agonist ivuxolimab. The receptor set was obtained from an adult with an advanced solid tumor such as melanoma, head and neck, liver or kidney cancer.

The gene calls are TRBV2 and TRBJ2-5; 12 bases line up with TRBD1. CDR3 length equals 16 residues. With V trimmed by 6 bases and J by 5 bases, 10 bases remained unmatched. Looked up from germline, CDR1 is SNHLY and CDR2 is FYNNEI. The CDR3 sequence: CASRRVGTGGWETQYF. The CDR3 DNA follows: TGTGCCAGCAGGAGAGTGGGGACAGGGGGCTGGGAGACCCAGTACTTC.

This clone occurred a few times. The chain recombines TRBV7-2 with TRBJ2-3; D not certain. There are 11 residues in the CDR3. V lost 3 bases and J 4 bases, leaving 2 bases between the germline ends. CDR1 SGHTA and CDR2 FQGNSA come from the germline V gene. The CDR3 here is CASSLSDTQYF. The CDR3 DNA sequence: TGTGCCAGCAGCTTGTCAGATACGCAGTATTTT.

The genes are TRBV7-2 and TRBJ1-1, with D hard to call. CDR3 length: 13 amino acids. Germline assignment: CDR1 SGHTA and CDR2 FQGNSA. V lost 1 base and J 6 bases, leaving 9 bases between the germline ends. CDR3 loop: CASSLVFPPEAFF. As DNA, the CDR3 is TGTGCCAGCAGCTTAGTTTTCCCCCCTGAAGCTTTCTTT.

The rearrangement uses TRBV15 and TRBJ2-5; TRBD1 matches 7 bases. V dropped 0 bases and J dropped 1; count of bases not matched to a gene: 5. The germline V gene has CDR1 LNHNV and CDR2 YYDKDF (reference sequence). This CDR3 has 16 residues. CDR3 sequence reads: CATSRDAQGSQETQYF. In DNA form, the CDR3 reads TGTGCCACCAGCAGAGATGCACAGGGGAGCCAAGAGACCCAGTACTTC.

The gene calls are TRBV18 and TRBJ1-1, with 7 bases identical to TRBD1. Trimming took 6 bases from V and 0 from J; bases not matched to a gene: 7. From germline, CDR1 is KGHSH and CDR2 LQKENI. This CDR3 region has 15 residues. The CDR3 coding sequence is TGTGCCAGCTCTTCCACCGGGACAGTGAACACTGAAGCTTTCTTT. Protein sequence: CASSSTGTVNTEAFF. Full variable domain (missing parts from reference TRBV18 and TRBJ1-1): NAGVMQNPRHLVRRRGQEARLRCSPMKGHSHVYWYRQLPEEGLKFMVYLQKENIIDESGMPKERFSAEFPKEGPSILRIQQVVRGDSAAYFCASSSTGTVNTEAFFGQGTRLTVV.